The 28 T cell receptor beta chains below come from one sample, sequenced in a study of identical twins (TCRdb year 2016). Library generation was performed with 5' RACE. The sequencer was an Illumina HiSeq 2000. TCRdb reanalyzed the raw reads on its own, using fastp at Q25 for trimming and MiXCR for clone calling, and kept in-frame beta chains. All rows with the same CDR3 protein become a single entry with the most common DNA and genes. Counted in this sample were fewer than 900,000 distinct CDR3 sequences; about 20% of them appeared once. Clones ranked in the top ten supply 4% to 5.5% of the sample. The same sample was also used in a study of T cells expressing NK-cell markers.

Sequencing was performed on PBMCs. These TCRs come from a woman aged 18-29 years in good health.

This clonotype came up many times. The chain recombines TRBV6-2 or TRBV6-3 with TRBJ2-7; 9 bases match TRBD2. Trimming cost V 6 bases and J 3 bases; bases outside gene matches: 6. The CDR3 covers 14 residues. Per germline, CDR1 MNHEY and CDR2 SVGEGT. CDR3 sequence (DNA): TGTGCCAGCAGGACTAGCGGATCATACTACGAGCAGTACTTC. Translation: CASRTSGSYYEQYF.

This clonotype appeared a few times. The chain employs TRBV6-1 and TRBJ2-4; D may match TRBD1 or TRBD2 (5 bases each). Trimming took off 7 bases at V and 0 bases at J, with 10 bases between the two ends. CDR3 length equals 14 residues. Germline V lookup: CDR1 MNHNS, CDR2 SASEGT. The CDR3 nucleotides read TGTGCCAGCACCCCAGGGACAGCCAAAAACATTCAGTACTTC. Its translation is CASTPGTAKNIQYF.

This clonotype was seen only a few times. J is TRBJ2-6 and V is TRBV13; D remains unclear. The CDR3 extends over 18 amino acids. V lost 9 bases and J lost 4, with 25 bases in between. Germline loops: CDR1 PRHDT, CDR2 FYEKMQ (reference sequence). The CDR3 is CASLVVKDPSVGANVLTF. As DNA, the CDR3 is TGTGCCAGTCTCGTTGTGAAGGACCCCTCGGTAGGGGCCAACGTCCTGACTTTC.

The chain joins TRBV29-1 to TRBJ2-5, with D unclear. The CDR3 has 13 residues. Trimming left V 1 base short and J 1 base short, with 7 bases between. Per the germline V gene, CDR1 is SQVTM and CDR2 is ANQGSEA. The CDR3 nucleotides are TGCAGCGTTGAAGGCTTCTTCCAAGAGACCCAGTACTTC. Residues: CSVEGFFQETQYF.

This clonotype was counted only a few times. V is TRBV10-3 and J is TRBJ2-1, with D possibly TRBD2 on 5 matching bases. CDR1 is ENHRY, CDR2 SYGVKD, per germline. Trimming pared 3 bases from V and 8 bases from J, leaving 17 bases between. The CDR3 totals 15 residues. The CDR3 DNA reads as TGTGCCATCAGTGACCTCAACCTACTAGAGGATGAGCAGTTCTTC. Translated, it gives CAISDLNLLEDEQFF.

The V call is TRBV12-3 or TRBV12-4, the J call TRBJ2-1; D gene uncertain. This CDR3 comprises 13 residues. With 2 bases removed from V and 6 bases from J, the gap between germline ends came to 8 bases. The CDR3 is CASSLIIRNEQFF. The CDR3 nucleotides are TGTGCCAGCAGTTTAATTATTCGCAATGAGCAGTTCTTC.

This clonotype has at least ten counts. The rearrangement uses TRBV29-1 and TRBJ1-1, with D maybe TRBD1 (5 bases). The ends were cut back, 5 bases at V and 0 bases at J, with 10 bases in the middle. Germline values: CDR1 SQVTM, CDR2 ANQGSEA. The CDR3 runs 13 residues. CDR3 bases: TGCAGCGTTACCGAGGGGATGAACACTGAAGCTTTCTTT. Translating gives CSVTEGMNTEAFF.

The sample holds many counts of this clonotype. The chain combines TRBV13 with TRBJ1-1; 10 nucleotides agree with TRBD1. Germline CDR1 and CDR2: PRHDT and FYEKMQ (reference sequence). Trimming cost V 5 bases and J 1 base; bases outside gene matches: 4. The CDR3 spans 15 residues. The CDR3, as DNA: TGTGCCAGCAGCAAAAGGACAGGGGGGAACACTGAAGCTTTCTTT. It is translated as CASSKRTGGNTEAFF.

The chain is built from TRBV20-1 and TRBJ2-1; 14 nucleotides agree with TRBD2. The J segment lost 9 bases and the V segment lost 3 bases, leaving 10 bases of the junction unmatched. The CDR3 is 16 residues long. CDR1 DFQATT and CDR2 SNEGSKA come from the germline V gene (reference sequence). The CDR3 sequence: CSASLETGLAGVEQFF. The CDR3 bases are TGCAGTGCTAGTCTCGAAACGGGACTAGCGGGAGTTGAGCAGTTCTTC.

The V call is TRBV20-1, the J call TRBJ1-5, with 7 bases identical to TRBD1. The CDR3 has 14 amino acids. The V gene's germline CDR1 is DFQATT and CDR2 SNEGSKA (reference sequence). With 1 base clipped from V and 7 bases from J, the junction kept 7 bases outside the gene matches. The chain's CDR3 is CSARVTGIHQPQHF. CDR3 DNA: TGCAGTGCTAGAGTGACAGGGATCCACCAGCCCCAGCATTTT.

This clonotype showed up just a few times. The chain links TRBV10-3 to TRBJ2-3, with a weak D call TRBD2 (6 bases). Per the germline V gene, CDR1 is ENHRY and CDR2 is SYGVKD. V was pared by 2 bases and J by 0 bases, with 9 bases between. The CDR3 loop spans 15 amino acids. The CDR3 here is CAISETGTSTDTQYF. The CDR3 DNA reads as TGTGCCATCAGTGAGACCGGGACTAGCACAGATACGCAGTATTTT.

The J gene is TRBJ2-5, the V gene TRBV13; the D gene is possibly TRBD1 (5 bases). Germline V gene sequence: CDR1 PRHDT, CDR2 FYEKMQ (reference sequence). V was cut by 1 base and J by 5 bases, with 14 bases left in between. The CDR3 has 15 residues. The CDR3 nucleotides read TGTGCCAGCAGCTTAGCCAGCTCACCAGGGGAGACCCAGTACTTC. Protein: CASSLASSPGETQYF.

The chain employs TRBV6-2 or TRBV6-3 and TRBJ1-1, with TRBD1 matching 7 bases. Germline CDR1 is MNHEY and CDR2 is SVGEGT. Germline trimming cut 7 bases from V and 8 bases from J; bases unmatched to any gene: 10. The CDR3 has 13 residues. Written as DNA, the CDR3 is TGTGCCAGCATCCTCGACCCAGGGGGAGAAGCTTTCTTT. Protein product: CASILDPGGEAFF.

The V gene is TRBV11-3, the J gene TRBJ2-7; D not certain. Germline loops: CDR1 SGHNT, CDR2 YENEEA. This CDR3 is built from 13 residues. Between the trimmed V and J ends, which lost 0 bases and 5 bases, there was a span of 8 bases. CDR3 loop: CASSLEAGHEQYF. DNA of the CDR3: TGTGCCAGCAGCTTAGAAGCAGGTCACGAGCAGTACTTC.

This CDR3 reads CSAGGDHEQYF. CDR3 coding DNA: TGCAGCGCCGGCGGGGACCACGAGCAGTACTTC. The V and J genes are TRBV29-1 and TRBJ2-7; a possible D gene is TRBD2 (6 bases). Trimming took 7 bases from V and 5 from J, leaving 12 bases between them. Germline CDR1 and CDR2: SQVTM and ANQGSEA. CDR3 length: 11 amino acids.

The chain uses TRBV7-8 and TRBJ1-2, with 8 bases that match TRBD1. This CDR3 has 14 residues. CDR1 SGHVS and CDR2 FQNEAQ come from the germline V gene. The J segment lost 8 bases and the V segment lost 2 bases, leaving 7 bases of the junction unmatched. The CDR3 region has the DNA TGTGCCAGCAGCTTAATTGGACAGGGCCCGGGCTACACCTTC. It specifies CASSLIGQGPGYTF. Combining the CDR3 with reference TRBV7-8 and TRBJ1-2 gives the whole variable domain GAGVSQSPRYKVAKRGQDVALRCDPISGHVSLFWYQQALGQGPEFLTYFQNEAQLDKSGLPSDRFFAERPEGSVSTLKIQRTQQEDSAVYLCASSLIGQGPGYTFGSGTRLTVV.

This clonotype turned up a few times. This chain uses TRBV11-2 with TRBJ2-7; 14 bases are a match to TRBD2. The CDR3 has 19 residues. V shed 5 bases and J 4 bases; nucleotides not matched to a gene: 16. The V gene's germline CDR1 is SGHAT and CDR2 FQNNGV. The CDR3 DNA reads as TGTGCCAGCAGCGCTCTCCGCGGGACTAGCGGGAGAAAGGGGTACGAGCAGTACTTC. It specifies CASSALRGTSGRKGYEQYF.

This clonotype was seen many times. The CDR3 sequence: CASSDSRLGVNEQFF. The DNA of the CDR3 is TGTGCCAGCAGTGACTCGAGACTAGGGGTCAATGAGCAGTTCTTC. The V gene is TRBV6-4, the J gene TRBJ2-1; D might be TRBD2 (6 bases). The germline V gene has CDR1 MRHNA and CDR2 SNTAGT. Trimming took off 0 bases at V and 6 bases at J, with 12 bases between the two ends. The CDR3 contains 15 residues.

The chain combines TRBV12-3 or TRBV12-4 with TRBJ1-1, with 7 bases aligning to TRBD1. J lost 8 bases, V lost 6 bases, and 9 bases had no gene match. CDR3 length: 13 amino acids. The CDR3 DNA reads TGTGCCAGCAGGGAACAGGGGCTGAAGGAAGCTTTCTTT. Translating it yields CASREQGLKEAFF.

The sample holds a few counts of this clonotype. J is TRBJ2-3 and V is TRBV12-3 or TRBV12-4; 11 bases are shared with TRBD2. Germline trimming cut 4 bases from V and 6 bases from J; bases unmatched to any gene: 3. The CDR3 spans 14 residues. In DNA form, the CDR3 reads TGTGCCAGCAGTTCTAGCGGGGGGAGGGATACGCAGTATTTT. This codes for CASSSSGGRDTQYF.

The chain uses TRBV20-1 and TRBJ2-3, with 8 bases matching TRBD2. The V gene end was trimmed by 1 base and the J gene end by 3 bases; junction bases not matched to a gene: 15. The CDR3 spans 18 residues. Germline V gives CDR1 DFQATT, CDR2 SNEGSKA (reference sequence). As DNA, the CDR3 is TGCAGTGCTAGAGGGGGGGGAAGGCGGGAGGTTTTAACAGATACGCAGTATTTT. Translating it yields CSARGGGRREVLTDTQYF.

This clonotype was picked up a small number of times. The V call is TRBV25-1, the J call TRBJ1-1; TRBD1 matches 8 bases. Germline lookup yields CDR1 MGHDK and CDR2 SYGVNS. CDR3 size: 11 residues. V shed 4 bases and J 10 bases; nucleotides not matched to a gene: 2. As DNA, the CDR3 is TGTGCCAGCAGTGGAGGACAGGGAGCTTTCTTT. Protein: CASSGGQGAFF.

The genes are TRBV6-6 and TRBJ2-7, with 7 bases lining up with TRBD1. Germline-derived CDR1 and CDR2 are MNHNY and SVGAGI (reference sequence). This CDR3 spans 12 amino acids. Losses at the gene ends were 5 bases for V and 7 bases for J; bases not matched to a gene: 5. The CDR3 protein is CASSPGQEEQYF. CDR3 nucleotide sequence: TGTGCCAGCAGTCCAGGACAGGAGGAGCAGTACTTC.

The CDR3 protein is CASSQPTGRGEQYF. The CDR3 bases are TGTGCCAGCAGCCAACCGACAGGGAGAGGCGAGCAGTACTTC. V usage is TRBV4-2 and J usage is TRBJ2-7, with 7 bases identical to TRBD1. The CDR3 has 14 residues. V trimming: 2 bases; J trimming: 6 bases; junction bases outside the gene matches: 7. Germline V lookup: CDR1 LGHNA, CDR2 YNFKEQ.

This chain uses TRBV6-2 or TRBV6-3 with TRBJ2-1; perhaps TRBD2 as D (6 bases). CDR1 MNHEY and CDR2 SVGEGT come from the germline V gene. This CDR3 is built from 18 residues. Trimming stripped 0 bases from V and 7 bases from J, with 22 bases between. The CDR3 region is CASSYSRLTTGVGNEQFF. DNA for the CDR3: TGTGCCAGCAGTTACTCGAGGCTTACGACGGGGGTGGGTAATGAGCAGTTCTTC.

The genes are TRBV15 and TRBJ2-1, with D unclear. CDR1 LNHNV and CDR2 YYDKDF come from the germline V gene (reference sequence). The germline V and J ends were trimmed by 0 bases and 2 bases, with 14 bases remaining between them. This CDR3 contains 17 residues. DNA of the CDR3: TGTGCCACCAGCAGAGATCGTTCCCTAGAAGCCTACAATGAGCAGTTCTTC. Protein: CATSRDRSLEAYNEQFF.

V gene TRBV5-1 combines with J gene TRBJ2-1, with TRBD2 as a possible D gene (6 bases). The CDR3 is 13 amino acids. CDR1 is SGHRS and CDR2 is YFSETQ in the germline V gene. V lost 5 bases to trimming and J lost 2 bases, with 8 bases between them. CDR3 residues: CASRLAPYNEQFF. DNA for the CDR3: TGCGCCAGCAGACTAGCCCCCTACAATGAGCAGTTCTTC.

The chain has TRBV6-1 and TRBJ2-3; D may be TRBD2 (6 bases). The CDR3 has 17 amino acids. V was trimmed by 5 bases and J by 0 bases, leaving 18 bases between them. CDR1 and CDR2 (germline): MNHNS, SASEGT. The CDR3 loop is CASSLSFAGSSTDTQYF. DNA for the CDR3: TGTGCCAGCAGTCTAAGTTTCGCGGGGTCCAGCACAGATACGCAGTATTTT.